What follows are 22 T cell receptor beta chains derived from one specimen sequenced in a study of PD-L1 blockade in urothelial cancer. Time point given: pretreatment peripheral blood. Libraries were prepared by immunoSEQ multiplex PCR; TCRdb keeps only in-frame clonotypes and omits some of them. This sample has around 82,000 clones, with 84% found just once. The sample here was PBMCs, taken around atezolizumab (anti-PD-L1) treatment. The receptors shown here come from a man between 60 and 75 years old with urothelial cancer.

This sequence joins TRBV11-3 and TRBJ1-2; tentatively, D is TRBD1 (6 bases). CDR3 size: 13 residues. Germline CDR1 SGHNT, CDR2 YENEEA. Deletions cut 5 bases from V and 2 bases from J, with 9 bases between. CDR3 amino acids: CASSKTGNYGYTF. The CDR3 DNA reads TGTGCCAGCAGCAAAACAGGGAACTATGGCTACACCTTC.

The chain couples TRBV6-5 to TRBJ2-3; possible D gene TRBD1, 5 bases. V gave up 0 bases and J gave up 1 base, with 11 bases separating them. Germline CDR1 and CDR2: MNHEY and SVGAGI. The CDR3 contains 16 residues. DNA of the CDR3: TGTGCCAGCAGTTACTCTTTTGAAGGGGGCACAGATACGCAGTATTTT. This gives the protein CASSYSFEGGTDTQYF.

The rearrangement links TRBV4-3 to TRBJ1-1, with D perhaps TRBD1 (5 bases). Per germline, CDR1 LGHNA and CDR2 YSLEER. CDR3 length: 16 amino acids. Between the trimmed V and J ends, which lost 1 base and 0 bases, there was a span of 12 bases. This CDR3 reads CASSQAAGVLNTEAFF. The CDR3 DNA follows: TGCGCCAGCAGCCAAGCGGCGGGGGTTCTGAACACTGAAGCTTTCTTT.

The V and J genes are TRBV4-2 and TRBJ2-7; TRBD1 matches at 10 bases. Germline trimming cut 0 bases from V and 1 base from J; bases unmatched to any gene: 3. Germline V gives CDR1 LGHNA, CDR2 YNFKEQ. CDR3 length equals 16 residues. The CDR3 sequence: CASSQDGTGASYEQYF. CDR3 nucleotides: TGTGCCAGCAGCCAAGATGGGACAGGGGCTTCCTACGAGCAGTACTTC.

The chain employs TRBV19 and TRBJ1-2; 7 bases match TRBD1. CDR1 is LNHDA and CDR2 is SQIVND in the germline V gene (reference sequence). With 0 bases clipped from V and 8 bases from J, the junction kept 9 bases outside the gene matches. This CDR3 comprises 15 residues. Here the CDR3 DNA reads TGTGCCAGTAGTATAGATCATCAAGGGGGCTACGGCTACACCTTC. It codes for CASSIDHQGGYGYTF.

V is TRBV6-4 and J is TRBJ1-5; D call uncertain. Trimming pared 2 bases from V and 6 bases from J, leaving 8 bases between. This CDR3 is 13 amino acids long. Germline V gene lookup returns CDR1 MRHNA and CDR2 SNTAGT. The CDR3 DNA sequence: TGTGCCAGCAGTGACGAGGCCGGTCAGCCCCAGCATTTT. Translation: CASSDEAGQPQHF.

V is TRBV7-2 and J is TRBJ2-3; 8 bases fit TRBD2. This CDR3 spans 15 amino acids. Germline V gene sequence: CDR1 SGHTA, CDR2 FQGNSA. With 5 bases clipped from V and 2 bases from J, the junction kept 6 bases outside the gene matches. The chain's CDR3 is CASSPGRGYTDTQYF. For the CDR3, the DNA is TGTGCCAGCAGCCCCGGGAGGGGATACACAGATACGCAGTATTTT.

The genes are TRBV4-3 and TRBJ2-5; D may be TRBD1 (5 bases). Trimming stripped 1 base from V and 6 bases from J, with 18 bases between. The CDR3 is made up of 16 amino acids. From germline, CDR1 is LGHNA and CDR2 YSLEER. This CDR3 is CASSQGATTVPKTQYF. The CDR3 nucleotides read TGCGCCAGCAGCCAAGGAGCAACGACAGTCCCAAAGACCCAGTACTTC.

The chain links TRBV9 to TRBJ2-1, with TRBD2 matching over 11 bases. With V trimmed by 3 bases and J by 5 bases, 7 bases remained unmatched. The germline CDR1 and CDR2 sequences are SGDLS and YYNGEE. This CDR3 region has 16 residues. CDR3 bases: TGTGCCAGCAGCGATATTACTAGCGGGGGCAACAATGAGCAGTTCTTC. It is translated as CASSDITSGGNNEQFF.

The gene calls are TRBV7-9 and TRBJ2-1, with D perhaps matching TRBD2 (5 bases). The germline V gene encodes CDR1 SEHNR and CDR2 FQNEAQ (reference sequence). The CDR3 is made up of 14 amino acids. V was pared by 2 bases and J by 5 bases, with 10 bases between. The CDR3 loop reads CASSLPAEHNEQFF. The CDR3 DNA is TGTGCCAGCAGCTTACCAGCGGAACACAATGAGCAGTTCTTC.

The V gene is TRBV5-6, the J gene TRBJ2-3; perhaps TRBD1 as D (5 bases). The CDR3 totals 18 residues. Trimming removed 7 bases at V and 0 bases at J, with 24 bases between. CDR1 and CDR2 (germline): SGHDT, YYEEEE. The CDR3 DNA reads TGTGCCAGCTGCCCGCCGGACATCTTTGAAACTAGCACAGATACGCAGTATTTT. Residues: CASCPPDIFETSTDTQYF.

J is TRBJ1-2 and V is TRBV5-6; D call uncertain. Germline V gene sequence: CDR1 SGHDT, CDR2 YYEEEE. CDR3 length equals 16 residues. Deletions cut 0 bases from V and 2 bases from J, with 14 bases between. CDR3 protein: CASSLASAGGNYGYTF. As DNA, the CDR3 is TGTGCCAGCAGCTTGGCGTCGGCGGGCGGAAACTATGGCTACACCTTC.

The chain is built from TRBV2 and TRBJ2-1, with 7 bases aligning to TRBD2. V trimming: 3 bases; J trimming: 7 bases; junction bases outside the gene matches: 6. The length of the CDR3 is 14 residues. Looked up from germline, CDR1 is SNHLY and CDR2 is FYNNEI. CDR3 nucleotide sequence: TGTGCCAGCAGTGAGTCGGTAGCGGGTAATGAGCAGTTCTTC. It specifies CASSESVAGNEQFF. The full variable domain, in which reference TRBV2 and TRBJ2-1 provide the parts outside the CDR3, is EPEVTQTPSHQVTQMGQEVILRCVPISNHLYFYWYRQILGQKVEFLVSFYNNEISEKSEIFDDQFSVERPDGSNFTLKIRSTKLEDSAMYFCASSESVAGNEQFFGPGTRLTVL.

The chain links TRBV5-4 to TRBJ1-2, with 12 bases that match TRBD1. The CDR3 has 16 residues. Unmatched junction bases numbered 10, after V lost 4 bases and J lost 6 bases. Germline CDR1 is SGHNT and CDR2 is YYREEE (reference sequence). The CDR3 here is CASSAPRDRGRDGYTF. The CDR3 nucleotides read TGTGCCAGCAGCGCGCCGAGGGACAGGGGGCGCGATGGCTACACCTTC.

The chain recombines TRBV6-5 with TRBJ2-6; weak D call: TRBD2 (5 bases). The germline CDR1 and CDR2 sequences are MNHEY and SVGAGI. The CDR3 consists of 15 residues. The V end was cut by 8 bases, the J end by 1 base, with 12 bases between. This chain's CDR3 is CASLGVESGANVLTF. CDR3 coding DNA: TGTGCCAGCCTGGGAGTTGAATCTGGGGCCAACGTCCTGACTTTC.

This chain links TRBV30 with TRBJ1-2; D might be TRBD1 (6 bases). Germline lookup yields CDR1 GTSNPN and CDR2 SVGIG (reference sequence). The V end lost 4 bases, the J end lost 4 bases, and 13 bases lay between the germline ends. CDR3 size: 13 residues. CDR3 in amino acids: CAWKGHSPYGYTF. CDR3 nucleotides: TGTGCCTGGAAGGGACACTCTCCCTATGGCTACACCTTC.

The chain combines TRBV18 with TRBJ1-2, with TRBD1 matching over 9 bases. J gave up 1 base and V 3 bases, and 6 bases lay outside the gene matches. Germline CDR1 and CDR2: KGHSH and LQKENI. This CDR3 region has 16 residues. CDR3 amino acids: CASSPGTGRLNYGYTF. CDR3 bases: TGTGCCAGCTCACCGGGGACAGGGCGACTTAACTATGGCTACACCTTC.

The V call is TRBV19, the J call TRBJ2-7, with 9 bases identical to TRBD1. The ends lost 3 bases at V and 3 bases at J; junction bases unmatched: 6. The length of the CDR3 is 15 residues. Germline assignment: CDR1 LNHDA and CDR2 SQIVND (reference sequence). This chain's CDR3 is CASSISDRGDYEQYF. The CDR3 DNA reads TGTGCCAGTAGTATCTCGGACAGGGGCGACTACGAGCAGTACTTC.

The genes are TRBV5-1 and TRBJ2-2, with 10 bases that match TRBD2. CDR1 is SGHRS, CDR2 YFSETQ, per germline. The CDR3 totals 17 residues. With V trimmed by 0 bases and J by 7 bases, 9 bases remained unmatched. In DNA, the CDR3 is TGCGCCAGCAGCTTGGCCATACTAGCGGGGTCTTTCGGGGAGCTGTTTTTT. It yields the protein CASSLAILAGSFGELFF.

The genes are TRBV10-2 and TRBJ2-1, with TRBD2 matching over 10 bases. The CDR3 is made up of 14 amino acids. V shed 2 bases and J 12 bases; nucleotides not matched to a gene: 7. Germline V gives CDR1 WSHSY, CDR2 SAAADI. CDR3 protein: CASSEGLAEIGQFF. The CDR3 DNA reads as TGCGCCAGCAGTGAGGGACTAGCGGAGATTGGGCAGTTCTTC.

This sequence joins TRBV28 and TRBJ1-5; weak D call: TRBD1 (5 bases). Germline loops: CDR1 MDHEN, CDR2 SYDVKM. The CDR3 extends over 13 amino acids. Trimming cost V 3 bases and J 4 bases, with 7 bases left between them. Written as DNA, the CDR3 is TGTGCCAGCAGTTTCGGGGGGAATCAGCCCCAGCATTTT. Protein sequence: CASSFGGNQPQHF. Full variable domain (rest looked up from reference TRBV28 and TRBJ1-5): DVKVTQSSRYLVKRTGEKVFLECVQDMDHENMFWYRQDPGLGLRLIYFSYDVKMKEKGDIPEGYSVSREKKERFSLILESASTNQTSMYLCASSFGGNQPQHFGDGTRLSIL.

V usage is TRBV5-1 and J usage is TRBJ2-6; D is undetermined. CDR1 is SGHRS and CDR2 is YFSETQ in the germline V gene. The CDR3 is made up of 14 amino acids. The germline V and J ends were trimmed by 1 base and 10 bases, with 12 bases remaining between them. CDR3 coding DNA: TGCGCCAGCAGCTTGAACTTCTTGGTGAACGTCCTGACTTTC. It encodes CASSLNFLVNVLTF.